The clone carrying this T cell receptor (beta chain) was counted a single time. The antigen is not known. This specimen comes from a study of glioma-infiltrating T cells. Overall study results and limits: Above-expected tissue-blood divergence occurred in all gliomas, most in low-grade ones.

TCR alpha and beta CDR3 regions were amplified from RNA using iRepertoire nested multiplex PCR. Tissue mRNA or PBMC total RNA, 100-400 ng, went into one-step reverse transcription and amplification. In TCRdb, the multiplex PCR reads were re-called with MiXCR into one record per CDR3 protein. The sample shows over 120,000 distinct CDR3 sequences, about 39% of them seen only once. This clonotype was sampled from a human donor with low-grade glioma or glioblastoma, undergoing nonglioma brain surgery, or in good health (not recorded which). The source material was glioma tissue, nonneoplastic brain tissue, or PBMCs (not recorded which).

The CDR3 sequence: CASSLPTGGADTIYF. CDR3 DNA: TGTGCCAGCAGCTTACCAACAGGGGGCGCGGACACCATATATTTT. This chain connects TRBV7-2 to TRBJ1-3, with 9 bases fitting TRBD1. CDR1 and CDR2 (germline): SGHTA, FQGNSA. After removal of 2 bases from V and 8 bases from J, the junction contained 7 bases not matched to a gene. The CDR3 spans 15 residues.